These 25 T cell receptor beta chains were sequenced from one sample in a study of cytomegalovirus exposure and HLA in healthy donors. PCR was performed using 60 Vbeta and 13 Jbeta primers. Sequencing used immunoSEQ multiplex PCR; TCRdb keeps in-frame clones, though not all of them. The data hold roughly 130,000 clones, with about 85% observed a single time. Sequencing was carried out using PBMCs. Receptor source: a boy between 5 and 17 years old in good health and CMV-seronegative.

V usage is TRBV14 and J usage is TRBJ1-3, with D tentatively TRBD1 (5 bases). V was trimmed by 4 bases and J by 2 bases, leaving 12 bases between them. The CDR3 length is 15 residues. Germline V gene data show CDR1 as SGHDN and CDR2 as FVKESK. The CDR3 DNA reads TGTGCCAGCAGCCGCCGACAGAGTACTGGAAACACCATATATTTT. Protein: CASSRRQSTGNTIYF.

V gene TRBV15 combines with J gene TRBJ2-2; 10 bases map to TRBD1. CDR3 length: 15 residues. The germline V gene has CDR1 LNHNV and CDR2 YYDKDF (reference sequence). V lost 4 bases and J lost 5; bases outside the gene matches: 4. The CDR3, as DNA: TGTGCCACCAGCACCCGGACAGGGGGGACCGGGGAGCTGTTTTTT. Its protein product is CATSTRTGGTGELFF.

This sequence joins TRBV7-8 and TRBJ2-1; TRBD2 matches at 10 bases. The germline gives CDR1 SGHVS, CDR2 FQNEAQ. The CDR3 has 15 residues. J lost 5 bases, V lost 5 bases, and 6 bases had no gene match. The CDR3 spells CASSQLAGRHNEQFF. CDR3 bases: TGTGCCAGCAGCCAACTAGCGGGGAGACACAATGAGCAGTTCTTC.

V gene TRBV4-2 combines with J gene TRBJ1-2; TRBD1 aligns across 7 bases. CDR1 and CDR2 (germline): LGHNA, YNFKEQ. V shed 3 bases and J 4 bases; nucleotides not matched to a gene: 14. The CDR3 spans 17 residues. This chain's CDR3 is CASSHAIDRVTTYGYTF. Written as DNA, the CDR3 is TGTGCCAGCAGCCATGCCATAGACAGGGTAACTACCTATGGCTACACCTTC.

This clone was seen a single time. The chain uses TRBV29-1 and TRBJ2-7, with 8 bases matching TRBD1. The CDR3 spans 14 residues. V dropped 7 bases and J dropped 2; count of bases not matched to a gene: 10. The germline gives CDR1 SQVTM, CDR2 ANQGSEA. CDR3 in DNA: TGCAGCGCCGGAGGGCAGGGGGCACCCTACGAGCAGTACTTC. Amino acid sequence: CSAGGQGAPYEQYF.

In its sample, this clone was seen once. The rearrangement links TRBV6-1 to TRBJ2-7, with TRBD1 matching 8 bases. The junction had 6 bases not matched to a gene; V was cut back by 1 base and J by 4 bases. In germline, CDR1 is MNHNS, CDR2 SASEGT. This CDR3 has 15 amino acids. CDR3 amino acids: CASSEGTGPLYEQYF. The CDR3 DNA is TGTGCCAGCAGTGAAGGGACAGGGCCACTTTACGAGCAGTACTTC.

The V call is TRBV2, the J call TRBJ1-2; the D is unclear. V lost 4 bases to trimming and J lost 4 bases, with 4 bases between them. Germline CDR1 reads SNHLY; CDR2 reads FYNNEI. This CDR3 is 11 amino acids long. Here the CDR3 reads CASSASYGYTF. Written as DNA, the CDR3 is TGTGCCAGCAGTGCCAGCTATGGCTACACCTTC.

This chain joins TRBV7-8 and TRBJ1-6; 7 nucleotides line up with TRBD1. Germline values: CDR1 SGHVS, CDR2 FQNEAQ. V shed 3 bases, J shed 10 bases, and the junction held 9 bases outside the gene matches. CDR3 length equals 15 residues. Written as DNA, the CDR3 is TGTGCCAGCAGCTTTTTTACAGGGGCTGGATCACCCCTCCACTTT. Translating it yields CASSFFTGAGSPLHF.

The chain joins TRBV5-1 to TRBJ1-1; 11 positions agree with TRBD1. The CDR3 has 18 amino acids. V trimming: 2 bases; J trimming: 0 bases; junction bases outside the gene matches: 9. Germline V CDR1 and CDR2: SGHRS, YFSETQ. The CDR3 DNA sequence: TGCGCCAGCAGCTTCAGAGGCGGACAGGGGGCTGTGAACACTGAAGCTTTCTTT. Translating it yields CASSFRGGQGAVNTEAFF.

The chain joins TRBV5-6 to TRBJ1-2; 9 bases match TRBD1. CDR3 length: 14 amino acids. Per germline, CDR1 SGHDT and CDR2 YYEEEE. The V segment lost 4 bases and the J segment 6 bases; nucleotides outside the gene matches: 7. The CDR3 nucleotides read TGTGCCAGCAGCCGGTCGGACAGGGGTGATGGCTACACCTTC. Amino acid sequence: CASSRSDRGDGYTF. Using reference TRBV5-6 and TRBJ1-2 for the parts outside the CDR3, the full variable domain is DAGVTQSPTHLIKTRGQQVTLRCSPKSGHDTVSWYQQALGQGPQFIFQYYEEEERQRGNFPDRFSGHQFPNYSSELNVNALLLGDSALYLCASSRSDRGDGYTFGSGTRLTVV.

V is TRBV4-2 and J is TRBJ2-3; 9 bases are shared with TRBD2. The CDR3 spans 20 residues. J lost 0 bases, V lost 0 bases, and 13 bases had no gene match. CDR1 and CDR2 from the germline V gene are LGHNA and YNFKEQ. Here the CDR3 DNA reads TGTGCCAGCAGCCAAGATAAAGGTGCGGGGGGGGCCTCTAGCACAGATACGCAGTATTTT. Translating it yields CASSQDKGAGGASSTDTQYF.

This chain connects TRBV27 to TRBJ2-7; 7 positions match TRBD2. Trimming at V came to 5 bases and at J to 1 base, leaving 11 bases not matched to a gene. The CDR3 is 16 residues long. Germline CDR1 MNHEY, CDR2 SMNVEV (reference sequence). The CDR3 spells CASSPWGGAGSYEQYF. The CDR3, as DNA: TGTGCCAGCAGTCCCTGGGGAGGAGCGGGGTCCTACGAGCAGTACTTC.

The V gene is TRBV6-6, the J gene TRBJ2-2, with 7 bases aligning to TRBD1. Germline lookup yields CDR1 MNHNY and CDR2 SVGAGI (reference sequence). The CDR3 has 16 amino acids. V shed 5 bases, J shed 0 bases, and the junction held 6 bases outside the gene matches. The CDR3 DNA reads as TGTGCCAGCAGTCCCGGACAGGCAACGAACACCGGGGAGCTGTTTTTT. Its protein product is CASSPGQATNTGELFF.

The gene calls are TRBV6-9 and TRBJ1-5; 7 bases align to TRBD1. V gave up 8 bases and J gave up 2 bases; unmatched junction bases: 6. This CDR3 spans 14 amino acids. Per germline, CDR1 MNHGY and CDR2 SVAAGI. CDR3 DNA: TGTGCCAGCGCGAGGGGGCAGGGCAATCAGCCCCAGCATTTT. The encoded protein is CASARGQGNQPQHF.

V is TRBV5-6 and J is TRBJ1-2, with D hard to call. The CDR3 contains 12 residues. CDR1 SGHDT and CDR2 YYEEEE come from the germline V gene. V was pared by 2 bases and J by 4 bases, with 6 bases between. The CDR3 bases are TGTGCCAGCAGCTTAGAGGGCTATGGCTACACCTTC. Protein sequence: CASSLEGYGYTF.

This chain joins TRBV19 and TRBJ2-7; 8 bases agree with TRBD1. The V segment lost 6 bases and the J segment 3 bases; nucleotides outside the gene matches: 10. Germline assignment: CDR1 LNHDA and CDR2 SQIVND (reference sequence). The length of the CDR3 is 15 residues. CDR3 sequence reads: CASSTSGTGLYEQYF. The DNA of the CDR3 is TGTGCCAGTAGCACCTCCGGGACAGGACTCTACGAGCAGTACTTC.

The chain links TRBV5-4 to TRBJ2-2, with 8 bases fitting TRBD1. The germline CDR1 and CDR2 sequences are SGHNT and YYREEE (reference sequence). V lost 0 bases and J lost 3; bases outside the gene matches: 7. CDR3 length: 17 amino acids. CDR3 region: CASSLEVTGEDTGELFF. CDR3 sequence (DNA): TGTGCCAGCAGCTTGGAAGTGACAGGGGAGGACACCGGGGAGCTGTTTTTT.

The chain uses TRBV7-2 and TRBJ1-1; 7 bases align to TRBD1. V lost 5 bases, J lost 4 bases, and 7 bases stayed unmatched. Germline lookup yields CDR1 SGHTA and CDR2 FQGNSA. The CDR3 is made up of 14 amino acids. Here the CDR3 DNA reads TGTGCCAGCAGCACCTCGACAGGGAGCACTGAAGCTTTCTTT. Protein sequence: CASSTSTGSTEAFF.

To note about this clone: Other DNA variants within this sample encode the same CDR3. V usage is TRBV6-5 and J usage is TRBJ1-5; D is possibly TRBD1 (6 bases). V was pared by 5 bases and J by 5 bases, with 10 bases between. CDR1 MNHEY and CDR2 SVGAGI come from the germline V gene. This CDR3 spans 13 amino acids. This CDR3 reads CASSTGLDQPQHF. The CDR3 bases are TGTGCCAGCAGTACAGGGTTGGATCAGCCCCAGCATTTT.

The V and J genes are TRBV5-1 and TRBJ2-7, with 7 nucleotides matching TRBD1. This CDR3 contains 14 residues. Germline CDR1 and CDR2: SGHRS and YFSETQ. Trimming cost V 4 bases and J 2 bases; bases outside gene matches: 6. CDR3 nucleotide sequence: TGCGCCAGCAGCCCCCCCGACAGGGCCTACGAGCAGTACTTC. It specifies CASSPPDRAYEQYF. Filled out from reference TRBV5-1 and TRBJ2-7, the complete variable domain reads KAGVTQTPRYLIKTRGQQVTLSCSPISGHRSVSWYQQTPGQGLQFLFEYFSETQRNKGNFPGRFSGRQFSNSRSEMNVSTLELGDSALYLCASSPPDRAYEQYFGPGTRLTVT.

The V and J genes are TRBV27 and TRBJ1-5; no firm D call. Trimming removed 2 bases at V and 5 bases at J, with 13 bases between. Germline CDR1 reads MNHEY; CDR2 reads SMNVEV (reference sequence). CDR3 length equals 15 residues. DNA for the CDR3: TGTGCCAGCAGTTTAAGGAGGGCACCTGATCAGCCCCAGCATTTT. This encodes CASSLRRAPDQPQHF.

V usage is TRBV4-2 and J usage is TRBJ2-1, with D tentatively TRBD2 (5 bases). Between the trimmed V and J ends, which lost 3 bases and 0 bases, there was a span of 12 bases. Germline CDR1 LGHNA, CDR2 YNFKEQ. The CDR3 runs to 16 residues. The CDR3 DNA is TGTGCCAGCAGCCACCAGCGGACCAGCTCCTACAATGAGCAGTTCTTC. This codes for CASSHQRTSSYNEQFF.

The genes are TRBV27 and TRBJ2-5; D gene ambiguous. The V end lost 0 bases, the J end lost 4 bases, and 12 bases lay between the germline ends. CDR1 is MNHEY and CDR2 is SMNVEV in the germline V gene (reference sequence). This CDR3 comprises 15 residues. In nucleotides, the CDR3 is TGTGCCAGCAGTTTATCGTTAGACTTCCGAGAGACCCAGTACTTC. This translates into CASSLSLDFRETQYF.

J is TRBJ2-2 and V is TRBV5-6; D ambiguous. CDR3 size: 16 residues. The germline V gene has CDR1 SGHDT and CDR2 YYEEEE. V shed 1 base and J shed 0 bases, with 10 bases lying between them. The CDR3 nucleotides are TGTGCCAGCAGCTTGAAGCTCGCGGCGAACACCGGGGAGCTGTTTTTT. The encoded protein is CASSLKLAANTGELFF.

This clone came up once. This chain connects TRBV27 to TRBJ2-1, with 7 positions matching TRBD2. V lost 8 bases to trimming and J lost 8 bases; unmatched junction nucleotides: 3. The germline V gene encodes CDR1 MNHEY and CDR2 SMNVEV (reference sequence). This CDR3 region has 11 residues. DNA for the CDR3: TGTGCCAGCTGGGGAGGGGATGAGCAGTTCTTC. This translates into CASWGGDEQFF.